The 30 T cell receptor beta chains below come from one sample, sequenced in a study of T cells in Graves' hyperthyroidism and ophthalmopathy. Using RNA transcripts as the source, TCR beta CDR3 regions were amplified. HTBI primers were employed in a first-round RT-PCR of the TCR CDR3. Using its own MiXCR run on the multiplex PCR reads, TCRdb lists one record per CDR3 protein. The sample consists of about 500,000 distinct CDR3 sequences, roughly a sixth of them appearing once. Sequencing was done on a sample of blood. The source is a woman in her late teens or twenties with Graves' ophthalmopathy.

A word on this clonotype: Germline is not matched at one junction end, which may reflect a read error. The chain has TRBV7-9 and TRBJ2-1; 9 nucleotides agree with TRBD1. Germline-derived CDR1 and CDR2 are SEHNR and FQNEAQ (reference sequence). The CDR3 length is 12 residues. The CDR3 DNA sequence: TGCGCCAGCAGCCAAGGGGGACAGGGGCAGTTCTTC. It translates to CASSQGGQGQFF.

The table lists this clonotype with many counts. J is TRBJ2-7 and V is TRBV10-3, with 10 bases that match TRBD1. CDR3 length equals 16 residues. Looked up from germline, CDR1 is ENHRY and CDR2 is SYGVKD. With 0 bases clipped from V and 2 bases from J, the junction kept 4 bases outside the gene matches. The CDR3 region is CAISESLGTGAYEQYF. CDR3 DNA: TGTGCCATCAGTGAGTCGCTAGGGACAGGGGCCTACGAGCAGTACTTC.

In this sample, this clonotype turned up many times. The V gene is TRBV30, the J gene TRBJ2-3; 9 nucleotides agree with TRBD2. The V and J ends lost 0 bases and 2 bases, in that order; junction bases with no gene match: 3. Germline CDR1 is GTSNPN and CDR2 is SVGIG (reference sequence). CDR3 size: 15 residues. The CDR3 spells CAWSVAGGATDTQYF. CDR3 nucleotide sequence: TGTGCCTGGAGTGTCGCGGGGGGGGCCACAGATACGCAGTATTTT. The full variable domain, with the rest looked up from reference TRBV30 and TRBJ2-3, is SQTIHQWPATLVQPVGSPLSLECTVEGTSNPNLYWYRQAAGRGLQLLFYSVGIGQISSEVPQNLSASRPQDRQFILSSKKLLLSDSGFYLCAWSVAGGATDTQYFGPGTRLTVL.

This clonotype was counted ten times or more. The chain employs TRBV20-1 and TRBJ2-7; 8 nucleotides line up with TRBD1. Germline V gives CDR1 DFQATT, CDR2 SNEGSKA (reference sequence). The CDR3 totals 14 residues. V was clipped by 6 bases and J by 3 bases; unmatched bases: 10. CDR3 residues: CSAREDRDSYEQYF. Written as DNA, the CDR3 is TGCAGTGCCAGGGAGGACAGGGATAGCTACGAGCAGTACTTC.

This clonotype has more than one count but fewer than ten. The V gene is TRBV9, the J gene TRBJ1-2; possibly TRBD1 for D (6 bases). Germline V CDR1 and CDR2: SGDLS, YYNGEE. This CDR3 comprises 14 residues. Trimming removed 3 bases from V and 7 bases from J, with 16 bases in between. This CDR3 reads CASSGKTGPFGYTF. Here the CDR3 DNA reads TGTGCCAGCAGCGGGAAGACAGGCCCTTTTGGCTACACCTTC.

This clonotype was counted many times. The chain has TRBV4-1 and TRBJ2-5; D might be TRBD1 (6 bases). V was cut by 5 bases and J by 4 bases, with 23 bases left in between. CDR3 length: 17 residues. The germline gives CDR1 MGHRA, CDR2 YSYEKL. CDR3 nucleotides: TGCGCCAGCAGCGGTCGGGGAGTGTCAGGGGAAGGAGAGACCCAGTACTTC. Protein sequence: CASSGRGVSGEGETQYF.

This clonotype was observed at least ten times. Here the CDR3 DNA reads TGTGCCAGCAGCCCCAGAGAAGGGGTCGACACTGAAGCTTTCTTT. It codes for CASSPREGVDTEAFF. The rearrangement links TRBV28 to TRBJ1-1, with D possibly being TRBD1 (5 bases). Germline CDR1 is MDHEN and CDR2 is SYDVKM. V lost 6 bases and J lost 3, with 17 bases in between. This CDR3 has 15 residues.

The table lists this clonotype with many counts. The chain links TRBV29-1 to TRBJ2-1, with D hard to call. The CDR3 runs 12 residues. The V end was cut by 0 bases, the J end by 8 bases, with 8 bases between. Germline values: CDR1 SQVTM, CDR2 ANQGSEA. CDR3 nucleotide sequence: TGCAGCGTTGAAGATAATTCGGATGAGCAGTTCTTC. It encodes CSVEDNSDEQFF.

CDR3 in DNA: TGTGCCAGCAGCGTAGATCCCGGGACAGGGATGGGTTCACCCCTCCACTTT. Translated, it gives CASSVDPGTGMGSPLHF. The chain combines TRBV9 with TRBJ1-6, with TRBD1 matching over 9 bases. V shed 0 bases, J shed 9 bases, and the junction held 10 bases outside the gene matches. The CDR3 runs to 17 residues. The germline V gene has CDR1 SGDLS and CDR2 YYNGEE.

The chain couples TRBV14 to TRBJ1-2; no clear D gene. V was shortened by 1 base and J by 7 bases, with 10 bases between the two germline ends. CDR1 and CDR2 from the germline V gene are SGHDN and FVKESK. This CDR3 spans 13 amino acids. CDR3 nucleotide sequence: TGTGCCAGCAGCCAAGGTGGCGGGTTTGGCTACACCTTC. Residues: CASSQGGGFGYTF.

The chain has TRBV7-9 and TRBJ2-1; 8 bases agree with TRBD2. The junction had 7 bases not matched to a gene; V was cut back by 5 bases and J by 10 bases. This CDR3 is built from 13 residues. Germline CDR1 SEHNR, CDR2 FQNEAQ (reference sequence). Here the CDR3 DNA reads TGTGCCAGCAGCCCGGGGGGGGGGACAGAGCAGTTCTTC. It translates to CASSPGGGTEQFF.

This clonotype was seen many times. The chain employs TRBV5-1 and TRBJ2-2; D ambiguous. Germline V gives CDR1 SGHRS, CDR2 YFSETQ. This CDR3 is built from 14 residues. The ends were cut back, 0 bases at V and 4 bases at J, with 7 bases in the middle. The CDR3, as DNA: TGCGCCAGCAGCTTGGAAGTGTCCACCGGGGAGCTGTTTTTT. Protein product: CASSLEVSTGELFF.

This clonotype was seen more than once but under ten times. The rearrangement links TRBV27 to TRBJ1-3; 7 nucleotides align to TRBD1. The V segment lost 2 bases and the J segment 4 bases; nucleotides outside the gene matches: 14. Germline V gene sequence: CDR1 MNHEY, CDR2 SMNVEV (reference sequence). This CDR3 comprises 18 residues. CDR3 coding DNA: TGTGCCAGCAGTTTAAATTTGGAGACAGGGTCAACCGGAAACACCATATATTTT. Encoded protein: CASSLNLETGSTGNTIYF.

This clonotype was detected many times. The chain couples TRBV12-3 or TRBV12-4 to TRBJ1-5, with a tentative D call TRBD1 (6 bases). This CDR3 contains 14 residues. Trimming took off 2 bases at V and 7 bases at J, with 12 bases between the two ends. CDR3 loop: CASSLSDSSQPQHF. The CDR3 region has the DNA TGTGCCAGCAGTTTATCGGACAGTTCCCAGCCCCAGCATTTT.

There are many counts of this clonotype. V and J are TRBV9 and TRBJ2-3; D is perhaps TRBD2 (6 bases). Per the germline V gene, CDR1 is SGDLS and CDR2 is YYNGEE. V was trimmed by 3 bases and J by 6 bases, leaving 8 bases between them. This CDR3 has 12 amino acids. CDR3 sequence reads: CASSEGLDTQYF. CDR3 bases: TGTGCCAGCAGCGAGGGACTTGATACGCAGTATTTT.

This clonotype was seen at least ten times. The chain joins TRBV7-2 to TRBJ2-2, with D possibly called TRBD1 or TRBD2 (5 bases each). The CDR3 sequence is 17 residues long. Germline-derived CDR1 and CDR2 are SGHTA and FQGNSA. Deletions cut 1 base from V and 1 base from J, with 13 bases between. In DNA, the CDR3 is TGTGCCAGCAGCTTAGTCCAAGGGGACCTGAACACCGGGGAGCTGTTTTTT. It codes for CASSLVQGDLNTGELFF.

The chain combines TRBV6-5 with TRBJ2-1; the D gene is possibly TRBD2 (6 bases). The CDR3 totals 16 residues. Germline CDR1 reads MNHEY; CDR2 reads SVGAGI. V was shortened by 4 bases and J by 5 bases, with 18 bases between the two germline ends. CDR3 nucleotide sequence: TGTGCCAGCAGTTGCGGTCGGGGGTCATTAAACAATGAGCAGTTCTTC. This gives the protein CASSCGRGSLNNEQFF.

At least ten counts were recorded for this clonotype. The V and J genes are TRBV5-6 and TRBJ2-7; D not resolved. Germline V gene lookup returns CDR1 SGHDT and CDR2 YYEEEE. The length of the CDR3 is 17 residues. Trimming removed 1 base from V and 0 bases from J, with 17 bases in between. Here the CDR3 reads CASSLRFSVITSYEQYF. The CDR3 nucleotides read TGTGCCAGCAGCTTGCGATTTTCCGTGATTACCTCCTACGAGCAGTACTTC.

DNA for the CDR3: TGTGCCAGCTCACCGCCCGGGACAGGGGCTTTCGAAGCTTTCTTT. Residues: CASSPPGTGAFEAFF. This chain links TRBV18 with TRBJ1-1; TRBD1 agrees at 10 bases. CDR1 is KGHSH and CDR2 is LQKENI in the germline V gene. V was pared by 3 bases and J by 8 bases, with 9 bases of the junction left unmatched. There are 15 residues in the CDR3. Using reference TRBV18 and TRBJ1-1 for the parts outside the CDR3, the full variable domain is NAGVMQNPRHLVRRRGQEARLRCSPMKGHSHVYWYRQLPEEGLKFMVYLQKENIIDESGMPKERFSAEFPKEGPSILRIQQVVRGDSAAYFCASSPPGTGAFEAFFGQGTRLTVV.

This clonotype was found many times. The chain combines TRBV3-1 with TRBJ1-2, with 10 bases lining up with TRBD1. The germline gives CDR1 LGHDT, CDR2 YNNKEL (reference sequence). The CDR3 is 14 amino acids. V shed 5 bases, J shed 5 bases, and the junction held 5 bases outside the gene matches. The CDR3 sequence: CASSAGTGAYGYTF. The CDR3 DNA follows: TGTGCCAGCAGCGCCGGGACAGGGGCATATGGCTACACCTTC.

A note on this clonotype: One junction end does not reproduce the germline sequence, and a read error may be involved. V gene TRBV9 combines with J gene TRBJ2-1; the match to TRBD2 covers 10 bases. This CDR3 is built from 15 residues. CDR1 and CDR2 (germline): SGDLS, YYNGEE. The CDR3 DNA follows: TGTGCCAGCAGCGTAGAAGCGGGGGGGTACAATGAGCAGTCCTTC. Its translation is CASSVEAGGYNEQSF.

This clonotype was seen ten or more times. This chain connects TRBV19 to TRBJ1-1; 10 bases are shared with TRBD1. Trimming removed 6 bases from V and 4 bases from J; junction bases left unmatched: 2. CDR1 and CDR2 (germline): LNHDA, SQIVND (reference sequence). This CDR3 is built from 13 residues. In DNA form, the CDR3 reads TGTGCCAGTAGGACAGGGGGCTTCACTGAAGCTTTCTTT. Translating gives CASRTGGFTEAFF.

This clonotype was seen at least ten times. V gene TRBV15 combines with J gene TRBJ2-5, with unresolved D. V was trimmed by 1 base and J by 0 bases, leaving 9 bases between them. Germline CDR1 is LNHNV and CDR2 is YYDKDF (reference sequence). The CDR3 consists of 15 residues. The CDR3 loop reads CATSRGAAYQETQYF. Here the CDR3 DNA reads TGTGCCACCAGCAGAGGGGCAGCTTACCAAGAGACCCAGTACTTC. Based on the CDR3 plus reference TRBV15 and TRBJ2-5, the full variable domain is DAMVIQNPRYQVTQFGKPVTLSCSQTLNHNVMYWYQQKSSQAPKLLFHYYDKDFNNEADTPDNFQSRRPNTSFCFLDIRSPGLGDTAMYLCATSRGAAYQETQYFGPGTRLLVL.

The CDR3 DNA sequence: TGCAGTGCTAGACCACAGGGGGCCTTGAACACTGAAGCTTTCTTT. Translated: CSARPQGALNTEAFF. The rearrangement joins TRBV20-1 to TRBJ1-1, with TRBD1 matching over 9 bases. There are 15 residues in the CDR3. Germline V gene sequence: CDR1 DFQATT, CDR2 SNEGSKA (reference sequence). J lost 0 bases, V lost 2 bases, and 4 bases had no gene match.

This clonotype was seen ten or more times. V is TRBV6-1 and J is TRBJ1-5, with a tentative D call TRBD1 (6 bases). The V gene's germline CDR1 is MNHNS and CDR2 SASEGT. This CDR3 is 14 amino acids long. V was clipped by 6 bases and J by 5 bases, with 14 bases between them. This CDR3 is CASSRTGRDQPQHF. For the CDR3, the DNA is TGTGCCAGCAGCCGCACAGGGAGGGATCAGCCCCAGCATTTT.

This clonotype appeared a few times. The V and J genes are TRBV3-1 and TRBJ2-1; 8 bases agree with TRBD2. Per germline, CDR1 LGHDT and CDR2 YNNKEL (reference sequence). The CDR3 totals 17 residues. Trimming at V came to 0 bases and at J to 7 bases, leaving 11 bases not matched to a gene. The CDR3 is CASSQEIPAGVENEQFF. CDR3 DNA: TGTGCCAGCAGCCAAGAGATTCCAGCGGGAGTCGAAAATGAGCAGTTCTTC.

This clonotype was counted ten times or more. The gene calls are TRBV11-2 and TRBJ2-3; D may be TRBD2 (6 bases). The CDR3 is made up of 14 amino acids. V lost 4 bases and J lost 0, with 8 bases in between. Germline CDR1 and CDR2: SGHAT and FQNNGV. As DNA, the CDR3 is TGTGCCAGCAGCTCGGGAGCTAGCACAGATACGCAGTATTTT. It codes for CASSSGASTDTQYF.

In this sample, this clonotype turned up a few times. This chain connects TRBV10-3 to TRBJ2-5; D is perhaps TRBD2 (6 bases). Trimming removed 0 bases from V and 7 bases from J, with 12 bases in between. Germline V lookup: CDR1 ENHRY, CDR2 SYGVKD. CDR3 length: 14 amino acids. CDR3 residues: CAISESGGPGTQYF. The CDR3 DNA sequence: TGTGCCATCAGTGAGTCGGGGGGACCTGGGACCCAGTACTTC.

This clonotype was counted ten times or more. This chain connects TRBV28 to TRBJ1-5; 11 bases are shared with TRBD1. Germline assignment: CDR1 MDHEN and CDR2 SYDVKM. The CDR3 is 15 amino acids. V was pared by 5 bases and J by 6 bases, with 6 bases of the junction left unmatched. This chain's CDR3 is CASSKPGQGVQPQHF. The CDR3 nucleotides are TGTGCCAGCAGTAAACCGGGACAGGGGGTTCAGCCCCAGCATTTT. Together with reference TRBV28 and TRBJ1-5, the CDR3 gives the full variable domain: DVKVTQSSRYLVKRTGEKVFLECVQDMDHENMFWYRQDPGLGLRLIYFSYDVKMKEKGDIPEGYSVSREKKERFSLILESASTNQTSMYLCASSKPGQGVQPQHFGDGTRLSIL.

This clonotype was observed many times. The V and J genes are TRBV20-1 and TRBJ1-1; 7 bases fit TRBD1. Trimming cost V 5 bases and J 1 base; bases outside gene matches: 4. The CDR3 has 13 residues. CDR1 is DFQATT, CDR2 SNEGSKA, per germline (reference sequence). The CDR3 DNA reads TGCAGTGCTGGCGACAGGGAGAACACTGAAGCTTTCTTT. Amino acid sequence: CSAGDRENTEAFF.